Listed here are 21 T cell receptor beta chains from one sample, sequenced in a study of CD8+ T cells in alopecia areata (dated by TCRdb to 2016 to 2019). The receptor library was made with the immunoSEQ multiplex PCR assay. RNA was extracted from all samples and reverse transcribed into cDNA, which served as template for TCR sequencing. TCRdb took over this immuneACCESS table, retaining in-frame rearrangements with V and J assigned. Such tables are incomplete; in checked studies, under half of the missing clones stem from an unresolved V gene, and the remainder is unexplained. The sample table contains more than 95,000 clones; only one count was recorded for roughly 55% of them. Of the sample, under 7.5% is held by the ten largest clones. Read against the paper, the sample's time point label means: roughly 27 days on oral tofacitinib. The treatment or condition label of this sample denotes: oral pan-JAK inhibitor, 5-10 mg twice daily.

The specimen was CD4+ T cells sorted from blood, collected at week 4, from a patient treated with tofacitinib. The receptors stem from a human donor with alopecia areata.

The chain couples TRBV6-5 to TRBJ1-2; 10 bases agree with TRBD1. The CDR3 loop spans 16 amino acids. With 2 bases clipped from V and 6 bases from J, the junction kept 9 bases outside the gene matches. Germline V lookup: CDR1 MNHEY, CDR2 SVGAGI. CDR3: CASSYRGRDRGHGYTF. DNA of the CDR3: TGTGCCAGCAGTTACAGGGGCCGGGACAGGGGCCATGGCTACACCTTC.

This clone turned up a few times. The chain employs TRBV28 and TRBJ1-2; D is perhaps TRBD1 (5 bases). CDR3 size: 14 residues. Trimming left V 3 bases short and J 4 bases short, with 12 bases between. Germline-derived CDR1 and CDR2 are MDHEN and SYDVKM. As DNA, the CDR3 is TGTGCCAGCAGTTTGTACGACAGTGGCTATGGCTACACCTTC. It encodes CASSLYDSGYGYTF.

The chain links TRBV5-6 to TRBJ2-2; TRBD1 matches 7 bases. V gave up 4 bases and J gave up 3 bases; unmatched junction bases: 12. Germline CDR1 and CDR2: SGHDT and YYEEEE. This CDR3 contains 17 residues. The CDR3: CASSQASTGAHTGELFF. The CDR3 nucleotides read TGTGCCAGCAGCCAGGCAAGCACAGGGGCTCACACCGGGGAGCTGTTTTTT.

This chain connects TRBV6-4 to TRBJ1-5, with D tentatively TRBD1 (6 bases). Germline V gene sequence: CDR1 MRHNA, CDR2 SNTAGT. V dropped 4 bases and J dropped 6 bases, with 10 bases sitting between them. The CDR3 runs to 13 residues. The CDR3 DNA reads TGTGCCAGCAGTGTTGAACAGGGTCAGCCCCAGCATTTT. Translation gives CASSVEQGQPQHF.

In DNA form, the CDR3 reads TGCGCCAGCAGCTTGTGGGGAACTAGCGGCGGAGATACGCAGTATTTT. As protein: CASSLWGTSGGDTQYF. This chain connects TRBV5-1 to TRBJ2-3; TRBD2 aligns across 8 bases. This CDR3 has 16 amino acids. The germline gives CDR1 SGHRS, CDR2 YFSETQ. Losses at the gene ends were 1 base for V and 5 bases for J; bases not matched to a gene: 9.

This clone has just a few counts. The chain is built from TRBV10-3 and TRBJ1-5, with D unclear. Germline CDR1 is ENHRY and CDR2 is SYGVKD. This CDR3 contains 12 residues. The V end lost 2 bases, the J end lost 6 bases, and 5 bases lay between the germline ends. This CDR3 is CAISEGSQPQHF. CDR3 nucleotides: TGTGCCATCAGTGAGGGGTCTCAGCCCCAGCATTTT.

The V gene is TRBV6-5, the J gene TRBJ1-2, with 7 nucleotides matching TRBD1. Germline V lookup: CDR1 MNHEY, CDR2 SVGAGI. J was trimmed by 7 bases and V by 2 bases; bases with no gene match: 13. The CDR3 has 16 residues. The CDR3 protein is CASSYRNTDRATGYTF. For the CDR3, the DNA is TGTGCCAGCAGTTACCGGAACACAGACAGGGCGACTGGCTACACCTTC.

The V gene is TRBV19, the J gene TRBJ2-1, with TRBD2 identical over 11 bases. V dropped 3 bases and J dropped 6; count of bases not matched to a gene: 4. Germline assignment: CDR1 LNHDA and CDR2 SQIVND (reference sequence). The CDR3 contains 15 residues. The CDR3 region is CASSIIAGGRNEQFF. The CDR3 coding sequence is TGTGCCAGTAGTATCATAGCGGGGGGGCGCAATGAGCAGTTCTTC.

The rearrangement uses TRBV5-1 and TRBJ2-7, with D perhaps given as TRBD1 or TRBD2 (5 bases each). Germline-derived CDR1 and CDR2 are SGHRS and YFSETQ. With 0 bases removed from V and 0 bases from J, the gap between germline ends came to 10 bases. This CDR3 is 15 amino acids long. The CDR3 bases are TGCGCCAGCAGCTTGGACGGGGCTAGCTCCTACGAGCAGTACTTC. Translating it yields CASSLDGASSYEQYF.

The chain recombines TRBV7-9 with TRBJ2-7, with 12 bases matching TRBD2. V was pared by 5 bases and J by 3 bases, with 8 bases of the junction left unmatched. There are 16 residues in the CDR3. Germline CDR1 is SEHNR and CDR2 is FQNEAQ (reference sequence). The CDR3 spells CASSPASGREVYEQYF. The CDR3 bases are TGTGCCAGCAGCCCGGCTAGCGGGAGGGAAGTCTACGAGCAGTACTTC.

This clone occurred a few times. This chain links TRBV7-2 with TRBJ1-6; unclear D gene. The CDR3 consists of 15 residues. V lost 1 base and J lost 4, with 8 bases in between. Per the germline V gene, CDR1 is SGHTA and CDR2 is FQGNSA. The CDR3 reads CASSLGPIYNSPLHF. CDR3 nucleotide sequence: TGTGCCAGCAGCTTAGGACCGATTTATAATTCACCCCTCCACTTT.

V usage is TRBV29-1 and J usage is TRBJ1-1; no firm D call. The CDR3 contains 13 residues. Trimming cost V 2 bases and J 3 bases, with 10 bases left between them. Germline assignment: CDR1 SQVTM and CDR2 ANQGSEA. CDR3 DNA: TGCAGCGTTGAATTTAGGGTTGACACTGAAGCTTTCTTT. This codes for CSVEFRVDTEAFF.

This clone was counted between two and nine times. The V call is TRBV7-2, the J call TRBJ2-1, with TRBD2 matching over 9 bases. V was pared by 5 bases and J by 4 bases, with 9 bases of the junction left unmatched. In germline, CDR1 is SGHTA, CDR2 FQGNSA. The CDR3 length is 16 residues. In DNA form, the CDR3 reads TGTGCCAGCAGCCCAGAGGGACTAGCAGATTACAATGAGCAGTTCTTC. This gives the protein CASSPEGLADYNEQFF.

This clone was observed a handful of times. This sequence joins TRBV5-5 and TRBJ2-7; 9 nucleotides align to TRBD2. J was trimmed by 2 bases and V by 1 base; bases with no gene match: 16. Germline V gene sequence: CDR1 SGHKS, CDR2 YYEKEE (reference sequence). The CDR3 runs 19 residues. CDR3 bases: TGTGCCAGCAGCTTGAAGGGACTTATCTTAGCGGGGGAGACCTACGAGCAGTACTTC. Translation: CASSLKGLILAGETYEQYF. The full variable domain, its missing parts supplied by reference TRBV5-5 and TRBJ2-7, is DAGVTQSPTHLIKTRGQQVTLRCSPISGHKSVSWYQQVLGQGPQFIFQYYEKEERGRGNFPDRFSARQFPNYSSELNVNALLLGDSALYLCASSLKGLILAGETYEQYFGPGTRLTVT.

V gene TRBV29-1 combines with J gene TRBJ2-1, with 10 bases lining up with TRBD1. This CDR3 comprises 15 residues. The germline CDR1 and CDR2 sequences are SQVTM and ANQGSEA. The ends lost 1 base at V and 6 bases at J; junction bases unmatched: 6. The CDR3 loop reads CSVEGTGQGFNEQFF. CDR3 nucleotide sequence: TGCAGCGTTGAAGGAACGGGACAGGGGTTCAATGAGCAGTTCTTC.

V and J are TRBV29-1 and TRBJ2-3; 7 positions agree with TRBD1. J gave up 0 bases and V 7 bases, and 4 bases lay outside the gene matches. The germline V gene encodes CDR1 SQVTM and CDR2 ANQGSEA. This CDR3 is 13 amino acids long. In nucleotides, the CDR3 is TGCAGCGGAAAGGGGGCTAGCACAGATACGCAGTATTTT. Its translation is CSGKGASTDTQYF.

This CDR3 reads CNGEEADTQYF. CDR3 nucleotides: TGCAACGGGGAGGAGGCAGATACGCAGTATTTT. J is TRBJ2-3 and V is TRBV29-1, with D maybe TRBD2 (6 bases). CDR1 is SQVTM, CDR2 ANQGSEA, per germline. The CDR3 length is 11 residues.

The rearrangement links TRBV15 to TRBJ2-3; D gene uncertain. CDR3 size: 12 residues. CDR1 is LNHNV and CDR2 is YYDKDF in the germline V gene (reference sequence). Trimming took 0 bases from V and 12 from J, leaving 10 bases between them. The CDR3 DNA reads TGTGCCACCAGCAGAGATAAAGGGTTTCAGTATTTT. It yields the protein CATSRDKGFQYF.

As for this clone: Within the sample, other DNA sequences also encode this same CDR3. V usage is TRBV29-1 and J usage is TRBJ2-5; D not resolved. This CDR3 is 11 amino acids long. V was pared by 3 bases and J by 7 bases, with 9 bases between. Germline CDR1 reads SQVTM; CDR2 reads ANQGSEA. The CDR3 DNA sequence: TGCAGCGTTGATTCATCCGGGACCCAGTACTTC. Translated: CSVDSSGTQYF.

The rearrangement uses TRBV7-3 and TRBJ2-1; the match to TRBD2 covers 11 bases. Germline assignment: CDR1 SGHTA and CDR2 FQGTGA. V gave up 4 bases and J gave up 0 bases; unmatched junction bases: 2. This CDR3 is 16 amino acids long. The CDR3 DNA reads TGTGCCAGCAGCTCTACTAGCGGGAGCTCCTACAATGAGCAGTTCTTC. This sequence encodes CASSSTSGSSYNEQFF.

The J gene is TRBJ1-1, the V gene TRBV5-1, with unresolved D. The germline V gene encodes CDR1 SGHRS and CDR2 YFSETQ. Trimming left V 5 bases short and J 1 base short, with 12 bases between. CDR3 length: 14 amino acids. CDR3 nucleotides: TGCGCCAGCAGTCTCACTACAGCGAACACTGAAGCTTTCTTT. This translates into CASSLTTANTEAFF.